This T cell receptor beta chain comes out of a study of CD8 T cell repertoires and HIV-1 epitope variants. Study overall: Each of Twenty-five Gag and Nef epitope peptides stimulated a separate culture. Enriched T cells were co-cultured with equal numbers of autologous T cell-negative antigen-presenting cells. IL-2, IL-7 and IL-15 were added on days 3 and 7 of approximately 10-day cultures.

Sequencing of TCR beta CDR3 used immunoSEQ survey depth. Generated by immunoSEQ multiplex PCR, the TCRdb table keeps only in-frame clones and is missing some. Of around 5,900 clones listed, around two thirds are singletons. The CDR3 is made up of 15 amino acids. CDR1 is MDHEN, CDR2 SYDVKM, per germline. The V gene lost 6 bases and the J gene lost 3 bases, with 16 bases spanning the gap. Comments on this clone: Its antigen is currently unknown.

Sequences were obtained from cultured CD8+ T cells derived from PBMCs. The chain uses TRBV28 and TRBJ2-3, with D perhaps assigned TRBD1 or TRBD2 (5 bases each). The sequence came from a male donor with HIV. CDR3 nucleotide sequence: TGTGCCAGCAGCCTTGGGACCGGCGTGACAGATACGCAGTATTTT. Its translation: CASSLGTGVTDTQYF.